The clone carrying this T cell receptor beta chain was counted between two and nine times. The antigen remains unidentified. The CDR3 covers 15 residues. In germline, CDR1 is SGHKS, CDR2 YYEKEE (reference sequence). V was trimmed by 2 bases and J by 5 bases, leaving 11 bases between them. Template switching with 5'RACE generated the TCR cDNA and added a universal primer site and UMIs. TCRdb analysed the 5' RACE reads with MiXCR anew, one entry per CDR3 protein. The sample contains approximately 150,000 distinct CDR3 sequences, 7% to 10% of which appear only once. The data stem from a study of T cells after yellow fever vaccination. Study-wide results and limits: It was a small share of clonotypes that appeared in both CD4 and CD8 compartments.

The V gene is TRBV5-5, the J gene TRBJ1-6, with D possibly TRBD1 on 6 matching bases. This receptor was obtained from a man aged 18 to 29 who received the YFV17D yellow fever vaccine. This specimen consisted of CD8+ T cells sorted from PBMCs, obtained 45 days after the yellow fever booster vaccination. The CDR3 sequence is CASSLKGGNNSPLHF. CDR3 bases: TGTGCCAGCAGCTTAAAGGGGGGCAATAATTCACCCCTCCACTTT. The full variable domain, completed using reference TRBV5-5 and TRBJ1-6, is DAGVTQSPTHLIKTRGQQVTLRCSPISGHKSVSWYQQVLGQGPQFIFQYYEKEERGRGNFPDRFSARQFPNYSSELNVNALLLGDSALYLCASSLKGGNNSPLHFGNGTRLTVT.